This paragraph reports one T cell receptor (beta chain). Its antigen remains unidentified. V shed 2 bases, J shed 0 bases, and the junction held 2 bases outside the gene matches. Germline CDR1 reads SGHTA; CDR2 reads FQGNSA. The CDR3 totals 16 residues. Template was genomic DNA from frozen, unsorted single-cell suspensions. These data belong to a study of immune cell composition in non-small cell lung cancer. Produced via immunoSEQ multiplex PCR; TCRdb's table is partial and in-frame only. Of around 11,000 clones in the sample, over 55% were seen once. Study results and caveats: Squamous lung tumours showed higher top 10 clone scores and clonality than adenocarcinomas. Tumour-associated clones >0.5% occurred in about a third of adenocarcinomas, about four fifths of squamous.

The rearrangement joins TRBV7-2 to TRBJ2-3; 10 nucleotides line up with TRBD2. This clonotype was sampled from a human donor with non-small cell lung cancer. Sequenced: lung tumor tissue. The CDR3 DNA sequence: TGTGCCAGCAGCTTAATAGCGGGAGGTAGCACAGATACGCAGTATTTT. Amino acids: CASSLIAGGSTDTQYF. Variable domain in full (rest from reference TRBV7-2 and TRBJ2-3): GAGVSQSPSNKVTEKGKDVELRCDPISGHTALYWYRQSLGQGLEFLIYFQGNSAPDKSGLPSDRFSAERTGGSVSTLTIQRTQQEDSAVYLCASSLIAGGSTDTQYFGPGTRLTVL.